This record concerns one T cell receptor (beta chain) sequence. Its antigen is still unknown. This entry comes from a study of shared clonotypes between healthy human individuals. Across the whole study: Donor composition was a couple of women and a few men, aged 18 to 49.

There are 15 residues in the CDR3. Germline values: CDR1 SGHRS, CDR2 YFSETQ. The V and J ends lost 8 bases and 1 base respectively, with 19 bases between them. The authors loaded roughly 200 ng DNA, roughly 33,000 T cell genomes, into sorted-subset replicate PCRs. Clones were sequenced by immunoSEQ multiplex PCR, and TCRdb holds only the in-frame ones, with some missing. The repertoire holds some 2,400,000 clones, with more than 90% as singletons. Regarding the study as a whole: Some clonotypes were shared by all four sorted-subset donors, while others were not shared. The non-shared ones had lower generation probabilities than the shared ones.

The sample taken for sequencing was naive CD4+ T cells sorted from blood. Regarding subset: CD45RA+ positively selected. This chain connects TRBV5-1 to TRBJ2-7; D not resolved. This clonotype was sampled from a man aged 18 to 30 in good health. CDR3 sequence (DNA): TGCGCCAGTGCTCCCACCCCCTTAGGGTCCTACGAGCAGTACTTC. Translation gives CASAPTPLGSYEQYF.